This T cell receptor beta chain came from a study of OX40 agonist ivuxolimab in advanced cancers. Germline assignment: CDR1 SGHRS and CDR2 YFSETQ. V lost 0 bases, J lost 4 bases, and 0 bases stayed unmatched. This CDR3 has 13 residues. Measured with immunoSEQ multiplex PCR; TCRdb has only the in-frame clones, and not every one. This sample has 66,000 or so clones, with around 84% found just once. The rearrangement uses TRBV5-1 and TRBJ2-7, with 8 bases matching TRBD1. The clonotype was recovered from an adult with an advanced solid tumor such as melanoma, head and neck, liver or kidney cancer. The sequenced sample was CD4+ or CD8+ T cells sorted from blood, obtained in a trial of the OX40 agonist ivuxolimab. The CDR3, as DNA: TGCGCCAGCAGCTTGGGGGACAGGTACGAGCAGTACTTC. Translation gives CASSLGDRYEQYF.